Sequencing of this T cell receptor (beta chain) was carried out in a study of OX40 agonist ivuxolimab in advanced cancers. The overall study: Patient treatment consisted of intravenous ivuxolimab administration every 2 weeks at 0.01 to 10 mg/kg. Participants averaged around 60 years of age (range about 23 to 90) and were around 80% male.

The study's findings and limits: Average numbers of expanded clones were greater in CD8+ T cells than in CD4+.

The assay was immunoSEQ multiplex PCR, and TCRdb's table has in-frame clones only and misses some. The table includes 85,000 or so clones, approximately 86% detected once. Remarks on this clone: Its antigen is undetermined.

CDR1 and CDR2 from the germline V gene are SGHTS and YDEGEE. The length of the CDR3 is 13 residues. V lost 4 bases, J lost 1 base, and 6 bases lay in between. Here the sequenced sample was CD4+ or CD8+ T cells sorted from blood, taken in a trial of the OX40 agonist ivuxolimab. This receptor was identified in an adult with an advanced solid tumor such as melanoma, head and neck, liver or kidney cancer. The chain has TRBV5-8 and TRBJ1-5; D gene unclear. Written as DNA, the CDR3 is TGTGCCAGCAGCGGATGGAGCAATCAGCCCCAGCATTTT. This codes for CASSGWSNQPQHF.